The present TCR beta chain was sequenced within a study of CD8+ T cells in alopecia areata. Germline CDR1 is MNHEY and CDR2 is SVGAGI. V gave up 2 bases and J gave up 8 bases, with 7 bases separating them. This CDR3 is 11 amino acids long. Extraction and reverse transcription of RNA yielded cDNA as the sequencing template. The assay was immunoSEQ multiplex PCR, and TCRdb's table has in-frame clones only and misses some. The table has 180,000 or so clones, approximately 50% seen once. Treatment given: oral pan-JAK inhibitor, 5-10 mg twice daily. The receptor's source is a human donor with alopecia areata. This chain links TRBV6-5 with TRBJ2-7; no firm D call. The starting material was CD8+ T cells sorted from blood, obtained around week 54, from a patient treated with tofacitinib. The CDR3 here is CASSYQRKQYF. Written as DNA, the CDR3 is TGTGCCAGCAGTTACCAAAGAAAGCAGTACTTC.